Listed here are 8 T cell receptor beta chains from one sample, sequenced in a study of cytomegalovirus exposure and HLA in healthy donors. Researchers ran the PCR with 60 Vbeta and 13 Jbeta primers. Assay used: immunoSEQ multiplex PCR; TCRdb lists only in-frame clones, some missing. The sample consists of 200,000 or so clones, over 65% of them appearing once. Sequencing was performed on PBMCs. The origin of the receptors is a boy aged 2 to 9 in good health and CMV-seronegative.

V and J are TRBV11-2 and TRBJ2-5; D is unresolved. The CDR3 totals 14 residues. CDR1 and CDR2 from the germline V gene are SGHAT and FQNNGV. V lost 5 bases and J 0 bases, leaving 10 bases between the germline ends. CDR3 amino acids: CASSPGHYQETQYF. The DNA of the CDR3 is TGTGCCAGCAGCCCTGGGCACTACCAAGAGACCCAGTACTTC.

Remarks on this clone: A read error may account for a junction end that differs from germline. The V gene is TRBV7-7, the J gene TRBJ1-3, with a tentative D call TRBD1 (6 bases). Germline CDR1 is SSHAT and CDR2 is FNYEAQ (reference sequence). This CDR3 comprises 20 residues. The chain's CDR3 is CASSLKKNPNRDSSTNTIYF. The CDR3 coding sequence is TGTGCTAGCAGCCTGAAAAAAAATCCTAACAGGGATTCTTCGACTAACACCATATATTTT.

V is TRBV5-6 and J is TRBJ2-7, with TRBD2 identical over 11 bases. The CDR3 covers 17 residues. The germline CDR1 and CDR2 sequences are SGHDT and YYEEEE. Trimming cost V 0 bases and J 0 bases; bases outside gene matches: 5. The chain's CDR3 is CASSLELAGGLSYEQYF. As DNA, the CDR3 is TGTGCCAGCAGCTTGGAGCTAGCGGGGGGCCTCTCCTACGAGCAGTACTTC.

J is TRBJ2-2 and V is TRBV19; D possibly corresponds to TRBD1 (6 bases). V lost 4 bases and J lost 4, with 10 bases in between. CDR1 and CDR2 from the germline V gene are LNHDA and SQIVND (reference sequence). CDR3 length: 14 residues. CDR3 protein: CASSKQGLTGELFF. The CDR3 coding sequence is TGTGCCAGTAGTAAACAGGGTCTCACCGGGGAGCTGTTTTTT.

The gene calls are TRBV7-9 and TRBJ2-1, with D perhaps matching TRBD2 (7 bases). Trimming cost V 5 bases and J 7 bases, with 18 bases left between them. The germline V gene encodes CDR1 SEHNR and CDR2 FQNEAQ (reference sequence). This CDR3 is 15 amino acids long. The CDR3: CASSPEGGVRNEQFF. Here the CDR3 DNA reads TGTGCCAGCAGCCCGGAAGGGGGGGTACGGAATGAGCAGTTCTTC.

This rearrangement joins TRBV2 to TRBJ1-3; the D is unclear. The germline V gene has CDR1 SNHLY and CDR2 FYNNEI. The CDR3 extends over 14 amino acids. V lost 1 base and J lost 4, with 8 bases in between. The DNA of the CDR3 is TGTGCCAGCAGTGAAGGGGTAGCGGGAAACACCATATATTTT. Protein sequence: CASSEGVAGNTIYF.

The CDR3 loop is CASSLTPGGVEYF. The CDR3 region has the DNA TGTGCCAGCAGCTTGACCCCCGGCGGGGTTGAGTACTTC. V is TRBV5-6 and J is TRBJ2-7, with a tentative D call TRBD2 (6 bases). V lost 1 base and J lost 11, with 16 bases in between. CDR1 and CDR2 from the germline V gene are SGHDT and YYEEEE. This CDR3 has 13 residues.

The chain combines TRBV19 with TRBJ1-2; a possible D gene is TRBD1 (6 bases). With 6 bases removed from V and 4 bases from J, the gap between germline ends came to 12 bases. The CDR3 length is 13 residues. The germline gives CDR1 LNHDA, CDR2 SQIVND (reference sequence). CDR3 bases: TGTGCCAGTAGGGAGACAGGCGCCTATGGCTACACCTTC. It yields the protein CASRETGAYGYTF.